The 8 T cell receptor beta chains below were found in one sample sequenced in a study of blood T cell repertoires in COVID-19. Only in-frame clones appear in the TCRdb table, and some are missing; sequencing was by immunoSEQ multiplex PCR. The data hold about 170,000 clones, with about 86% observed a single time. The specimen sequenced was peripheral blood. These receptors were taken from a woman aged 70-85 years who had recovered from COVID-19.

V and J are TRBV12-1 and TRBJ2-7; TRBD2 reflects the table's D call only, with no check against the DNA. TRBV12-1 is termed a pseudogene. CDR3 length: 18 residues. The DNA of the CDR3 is TGTGCCAGCAGCTTCGCTACTAGCGGGGGCCTCCGCTCCTACGAGCAGTACTTC. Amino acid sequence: CASSFATSGGLRSYEQYF.

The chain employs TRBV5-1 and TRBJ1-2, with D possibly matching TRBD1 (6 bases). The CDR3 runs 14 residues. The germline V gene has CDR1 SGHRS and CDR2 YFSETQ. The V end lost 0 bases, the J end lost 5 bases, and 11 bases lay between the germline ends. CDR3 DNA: TGCGCCAGCAGCTTGGCCGCAGGGGCATATGGCTACACCTTC. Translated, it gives CASSLAAGAYGYTF.

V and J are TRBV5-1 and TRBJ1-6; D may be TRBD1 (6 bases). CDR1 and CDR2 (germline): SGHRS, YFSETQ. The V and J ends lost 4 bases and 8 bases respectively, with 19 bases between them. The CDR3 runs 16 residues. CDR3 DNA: TGCGCCAGCAGCCAAGTGGCGTGGGGGCGCGATTCACCCCTCCACTTT. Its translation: CASSQVAWGRDSPLHF.

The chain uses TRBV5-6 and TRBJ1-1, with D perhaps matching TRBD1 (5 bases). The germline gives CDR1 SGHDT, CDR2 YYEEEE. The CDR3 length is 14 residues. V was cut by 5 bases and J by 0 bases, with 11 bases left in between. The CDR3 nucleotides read TGTGCCAGCAGGCCAAGGGGTCTGAACACTGAAGCTTTCTTT. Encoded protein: CASRPRGLNTEAFF.

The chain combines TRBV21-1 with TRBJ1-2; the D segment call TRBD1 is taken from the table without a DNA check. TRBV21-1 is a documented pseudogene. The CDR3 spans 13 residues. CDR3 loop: CATQQGARYGYTF. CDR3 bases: TGTGCCACCCAACAGGGGGCGCGTTATGGCTACACCTTC.

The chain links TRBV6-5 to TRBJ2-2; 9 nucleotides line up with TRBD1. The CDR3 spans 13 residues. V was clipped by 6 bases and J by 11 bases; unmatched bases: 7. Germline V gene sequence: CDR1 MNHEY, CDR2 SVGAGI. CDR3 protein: CASSRGQGVELFF. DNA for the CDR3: TGTGCCAGCAGCCGGGGACAGGGCGTTGAGCTGTTTTTT.

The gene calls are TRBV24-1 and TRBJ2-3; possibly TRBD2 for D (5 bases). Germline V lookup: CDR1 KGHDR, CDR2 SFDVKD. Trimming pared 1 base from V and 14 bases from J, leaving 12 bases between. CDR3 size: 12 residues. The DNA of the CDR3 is TGTGCCACCAGTGATTTCGGGCCGGGAAGGTATTTT. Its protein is CATSDFGPGRYF.

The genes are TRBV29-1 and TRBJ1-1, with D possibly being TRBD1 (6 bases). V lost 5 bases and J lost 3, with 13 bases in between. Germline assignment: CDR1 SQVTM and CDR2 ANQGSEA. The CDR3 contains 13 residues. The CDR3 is CSVLAGAYTEAFF. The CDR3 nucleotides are TGCAGCGTTCTGGCAGGGGCGTACACTGAAGCTTTCTTT.